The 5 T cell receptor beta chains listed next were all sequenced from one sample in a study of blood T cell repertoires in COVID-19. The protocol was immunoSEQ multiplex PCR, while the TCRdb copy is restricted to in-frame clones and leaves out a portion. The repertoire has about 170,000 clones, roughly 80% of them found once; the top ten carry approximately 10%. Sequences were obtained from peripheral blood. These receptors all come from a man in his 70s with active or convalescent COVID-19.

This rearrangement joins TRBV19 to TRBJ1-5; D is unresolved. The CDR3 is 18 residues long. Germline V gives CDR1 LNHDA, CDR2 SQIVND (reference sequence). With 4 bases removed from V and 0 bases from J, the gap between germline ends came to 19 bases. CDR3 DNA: TGTGCCAGTAGTAGGGGAGGCGACGGACGGGCTAGCAATCAGCCCCAGCATTTT. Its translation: CASSRGGDGRASNQPQHF. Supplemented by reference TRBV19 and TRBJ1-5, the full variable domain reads DGGITQSPKYLFRKEGQNVTLSCEQNLNHDAMYWYRQDPGQGLRLIYYSQIVNDFQKGDIAEGYSVSREKKESFPLTVTSAQKNPTAFYLCASSRGGDGRASNQPQHFGDGTRLSIL.

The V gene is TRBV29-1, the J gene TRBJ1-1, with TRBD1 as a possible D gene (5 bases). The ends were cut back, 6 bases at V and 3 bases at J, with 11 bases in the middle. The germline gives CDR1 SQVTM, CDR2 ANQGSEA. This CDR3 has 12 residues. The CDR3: CSVGGGDTEAFF. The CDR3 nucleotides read TGCAGCGTCGGAGGAGGGGACACTGAAGCTTTCTTT.

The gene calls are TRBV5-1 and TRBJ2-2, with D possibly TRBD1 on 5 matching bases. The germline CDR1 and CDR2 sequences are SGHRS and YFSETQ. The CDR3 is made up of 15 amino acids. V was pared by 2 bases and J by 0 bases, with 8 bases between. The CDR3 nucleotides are TGCGCCAGCAGCTTAGGACATGCGAACACCGGGGAGCTGTTTTTT. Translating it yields CASSLGHANTGELFF.

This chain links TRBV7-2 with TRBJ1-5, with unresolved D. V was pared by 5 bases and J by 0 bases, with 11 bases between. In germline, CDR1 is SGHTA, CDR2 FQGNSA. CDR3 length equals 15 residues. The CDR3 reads CASSPQRDSNQPQHF. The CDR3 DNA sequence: TGTGCCAGCAGCCCCCAACGGGATAGCAATCAGCCCCAGCATTTT.

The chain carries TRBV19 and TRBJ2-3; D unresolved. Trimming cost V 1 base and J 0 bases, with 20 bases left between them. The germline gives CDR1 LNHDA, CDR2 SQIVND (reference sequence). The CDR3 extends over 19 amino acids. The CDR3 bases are TGTGCCAGTAGTATAGTAGCTCCGCGGCGAGCCGTTAGCACAGATACGCAGTATTTT. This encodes CASSIVAPRRAVSTDTQYF.